This T cell receptor beta chain was retrieved from a study of CD8 T cells in ankylosing spondylitis. Study-level findings and limits: Typical of ankylosing spondylitis blood, it appeared, was a TCR beta motif of eight highly homologous variants. Peripheral blood held disease-linked clones only at relatively low frequency, and these were CD8+. Significant enrichment of disease-linked clones was reported in matched ankylosing spondylitis synovial fluid.

Using its own MiXCR run on the 5' RACE reads, TCRdb lists one record per CDR3 protein. The sample lists 450,000 to 550,000 distinct CDR3 sequences, approximately 5.3% occurring once. Trimming pared 3 bases from V and 10 bases from J, leaving 14 bases between. CDR1 and CDR2 from the germline V gene are SGDLS and YYNGEE. CDR3 length: 14 residues. This clonotype was recorded many times. No antigen is known for it. The receptor comes from a male donor with ankylosing spondylitis. Material for sequencing was blood, either unsorted or a sorted T cell fraction (not recorded which). V and J are TRBV9 and TRBJ2-6, with a possible D match to TRBD2 (6 bases). In nucleotides, the CDR3 is TGTGCCAGCAGCGCCCGATCGGGAGTTAACGTCCTGACTTTC. It encodes CASSARSGVNVLTF.